These 29 T cell receptor beta chains share one sample of origin, sequenced in a study of control samples from healthy donors and cancer patients. The repertoire was sequenced with immunoSEQ multiplex PCR; TCRdb's copy has only in-frame clones and lacks some. The table lists 100,000 to 150,000 clones, 88% of them singletons. The sequenced sample was blood. The receptor set was obtained from a man aged 50 to 59 in good health.

The rearrangement links TRBV9 to TRBJ2-1; 8 bases line up with TRBD2. Per the germline V gene, CDR1 is SGDLS and CDR2 is YYNGEE. The V gene end was trimmed by 0 bases and the J gene end by 4 bases; junction bases not matched to a gene: 9. The CDR3 extends over 17 amino acids. CDR3 amino acids: CASSVVGGRGGYNEQFF. CDR3 bases: TGTGCCAGCAGCGTAGTCGGAGGTCGCGGGGGGTACAATGAGCAGTTCTTC.

This chain joins TRBV9 and TRBJ2-7; TRBD1 matches at 9 bases. The CDR3 covers 13 residues. With 4 bases clipped from V and 3 bases from J, the junction kept 2 bases outside the gene matches. Germline lookup yields CDR1 SGDLS and CDR2 YYNGEE. The CDR3 DNA reads as TGTGCCAGCAGCCCGGGACAGGGCTACGAGCAGTACTTC. Translated, it gives CASSPGQGYEQYF.

There are a few counts of this clone. The chain is built from TRBV6-6 and TRBJ1-4; no clear D. The germline V gene has CDR1 MNHNY and CDR2 SVGAGI (reference sequence). V lost 4 bases and J lost 13, with 10 bases in between. The CDR3 is 11 amino acids. In nucleotides, the CDR3 is TGTGCCAGCAGTTGGTACACGACACTGTTTTTT. This codes for CASSWYTTLFF.

CDR3 sequence reads: CATSDLVGGPGELFF. The DNA for the CDR3 is TGTGCCACCAGTGATTTGGTCGGGGGGCCCGGGGAGCTGTTTTTT. The rearrangement joins TRBV24-1 to TRBJ2-2; D is possibly TRBD2 (7 bases). In germline, CDR1 is KGHDR, CDR2 SFDVKD. The germline V and J ends were trimmed by 0 bases and 6 bases, with 10 bases remaining between them. The CDR3 is 15 amino acids.

The V gene is TRBV24-1, the J gene TRBJ1-4; possibly TRBD1 for D (5 bases). V was cut by 3 bases and J by 3 bases, with 13 bases left in between. Germline V gene sequence: CDR1 KGHDR, CDR2 SFDVKD. The CDR3 loop spans 16 amino acids. The CDR3 loop reads CATSDGGRGPNEKLFF. DNA of the CDR3: TGTGCCACCAGTGATGGCGGGCGGGGCCCTAATGAAAAACTGTTTTTT.

This clone has only one observation. The chain recombines TRBV11-3 with TRBJ2-1; D remains ambiguous. The V end was cut by 5 bases, the J end by 9 bases, with 14 bases between. CDR1 is SGHNT and CDR2 is YENEEA in the germline V gene. CDR3 length equals 13 residues. In DNA, the CDR3 is TGTGCCAGCAGCCCACGACGAATGCCTGAGCAGTTCTTC. Translating gives CASSPRRMPEQFF.

The chain recombines TRBV6-2 or TRBV6-3 with TRBJ1-6; 8 nucleotides line up with TRBD1. Trimming at V came to 6 bases and at J to 0 bases, leaving 19 bases not matched to a gene. Per germline, CDR1 MNHEY and CDR2 SVGEGT. CDR3 length equals 21 residues. CDR3 in DNA: TGTGCCAGCAGCCTCACACAGGGACAGGCGTTCGCGAGCTCCTATAATTCACCCCTCCACTTT. Its protein product is CASSLTQGQAFASSYNSPLHF.

DNA for the CDR3: TGTGCCAGCAGCCCCCGGGGCCAGAGCAGCACAGATACGCAGTATTTT. Translation gives CASSPRGQSSTDTQYF. The rearrangement uses TRBV3-1 (or the pseudogene TRBV3-2) and TRBJ2-3; D assignment may be TRBD1 or TRBD2 (5 bases each). The CDR3 is 16 residues long. Trimming took off 4 bases at V and 0 bases at J, with 14 bases between the two ends. Looked up from germline, CDR1 is LGHDT and CDR2 is YNNKEL (reference sequence).

The chain combines TRBV3-1 (or the pseudogene TRBV3-2) with TRBJ2-1, with no clear D. The CDR3 loop spans 10 amino acids. Between the trimmed V and J ends, which lost 5 bases and 12 bases, there was a span of 8 bases. CDR1 LGHDT and CDR2 YNNKEL come from the germline V gene (reference sequence). The CDR3 DNA follows: TGTGCCAGCAGCGCCCCCAGGCAGTTCTTC. It encodes CASSAPRQFF.

J is TRBJ1-2 and V is TRBV4-2; TRBD1 matches at 7 bases. This CDR3 is built from 14 residues. The germline CDR1 and CDR2 sequences are LGHNA and YNFKEQ. The J segment lost 7 bases and the V segment lost 3 bases, leaving 8 bases of the junction unmatched. CDR3 amino acids: CASSQGGTARGYTF. The CDR3 DNA reads as TGTGCCAGCAGCCAGGGGGGGACAGCCCGTGGCTACACCTTC.

This chain joins TRBV10-3 and TRBJ2-7; D possibly corresponds to TRBD1 (5 bases). V lost 3 bases and J 2 bases, leaving 11 bases between the germline ends. Germline-derived CDR1 and CDR2 are ENHRY and SYGVKD. CDR3 length: 14 residues. This chain's CDR3 is CAISDPTETYEQYF. As DNA, the CDR3 is TGTGCCATCAGTGACCCGACAGAGACCTACGAGCAGTACTTC.

This chain connects TRBV18 to TRBJ2-2; 7 nucleotides align to TRBD1. The CDR3 totals 13 residues. V shed 5 bases and J 3 bases; nucleotides not matched to a gene: 0. Germline V lookup: CDR1 KGHSH, CDR2 LQKENI. The CDR3 protein is CASSTGDTGELFF. CDR3 DNA: TGTGCCAGCTCAACAGGGGACACCGGGGAGCTGTTTTTT.

The gene calls are TRBV12-5 and TRBJ1-2; D is ambiguous. The CDR3 is 15 amino acids. Between the trimmed V and J ends, which lost 1 base and 3 bases, there was a span of 12 bases. CDR1 and CDR2 (germline): LGHNT, FRNRAP. The CDR3 is CASGLGPSPYYGYTF. In DNA form, the CDR3 reads TGTGCTAGTGGTTTGGGACCTTCCCCTTACTATGGCTACACCTTC.

The chain employs TRBV18 and TRBJ1-2, with D possibly TRBD1 on 5 matching bases. V was cut by 3 bases and J by 5 bases, with 13 bases left in between. CDR1 and CDR2 (germline): KGHSH, LQKENI. There are 14 residues in the CDR3. The CDR3 region has the DNA TGTGCCAGCTCACCGATTGACAGCGCTTATGGCTACACCTTC. It codes for CASSPIDSAYGYTF.

The V gene is TRBV12-3 or TRBV12-4, the J gene TRBJ2-7; D is unclear. Trimming cost V 6 bases and J 3 bases, with 12 bases left between them. The CDR3 runs 13 residues. The CDR3, as DNA: TGTGCCAGCAGGTTGGGTGGGATCTACGAGCAGTACTTC. Translation gives CASRLGGIYEQYF.

The chain couples TRBV5-6 to TRBJ2-1; D is tentatively TRBD1 or TRBD2 (5 bases each). Germline V gene lookup returns CDR1 SGHDT and CDR2 YYEEEE. V dropped 3 bases and J dropped 2 bases, with 15 bases sitting between them. The CDR3 consists of 16 residues. This CDR3 is CASSSTGTFAYNEQFF. The CDR3 nucleotides read TGTGCCAGCAGCTCAACCGGGACCTTCGCCTACAATGAGCAGTTCTTC.

The chain combines TRBV27 with TRBJ2-1; D is ambiguous. CDR3 size: 15 residues. Germline CDR1 reads MNHEY; CDR2 reads SMNVEV (reference sequence). Trimming removed 0 bases at V and 4 bases at J, with 10 bases between. In DNA, the CDR3 is TGTGCCAGCAGTTTATCTTGGACGGCTTACAATGAGCAGTTCTTC. It encodes CASSLSWTAYNEQFF.

The rearrangement links TRBV28 to TRBJ1-2; TRBD1 aligns across 7 bases. Germline-derived CDR1 and CDR2 are MDHEN and SYDVKM. This CDR3 has 13 residues. V shed 7 bases and J 2 bases; nucleotides not matched to a gene: 4. CDR3 sequence reads: CASKTGKNYGYTF. CDR3 DNA sequence: TGTGCCAGCAAGACAGGGAAAAACTATGGCTACACCTTC.

The chain joins TRBV7-9 to TRBJ1-5, with no clear D. The V and J ends lost 5 bases and 4 bases respectively, with 18 bases between them. This CDR3 is built from 16 residues. Germline CDR1 is SEHNR and CDR2 is FQNEAQ (reference sequence). CDR3 sequence (DNA): TGTGCCAGCAGCGACAACGGGCGCATGAGTAATCAGCCCCAGCATTTT. Its translation: CASSDNGRMSNQPQHF.

CDR3 sequence reads: CASSFGTNTSTEAFF. The CDR3 DNA is TGTGCCAGCAGCTTCGGGACAAATACGAGCACTGAAGCTTTCTTT. The chain combines TRBV5-5 with TRBJ1-1; D possibly corresponds to TRBD1 (6 bases). This CDR3 has 15 amino acids. Germline V gives CDR1 SGHKS, CDR2 YYEKEE (reference sequence). The V gene lost 2 bases and the J gene lost 4 bases, with 15 bases spanning the gap.

V and J are TRBV10-3 and TRBJ2-7; no definite D call. There are 13 residues in the CDR3. In germline, CDR1 is ENHRY, CDR2 SYGVKD. V lost 0 bases and J lost 3, with 6 bases in between. Here the CDR3 reads CAISESQNYEQYF. The CDR3 nucleotides read TGTGCCATCAGTGAGTCCCAGAACTACGAGCAGTACTTC.

The rearrangement links TRBV3-1 (or the pseudogene TRBV3-2) to TRBJ2-1; TRBD2 aligns across 13 bases. The CDR3 is made up of 17 amino acids. Looked up from germline, CDR1 is LGHDT and CDR2 is YNNKEL (reference sequence). The V gene end was trimmed by 4 bases and the J gene end by 3 bases; junction bases not matched to a gene: 6. The CDR3 protein is CASSRTSGGSYYNEQFF. The CDR3 DNA reads TGTGCCAGCAGCCGGACTAGCGGGGGCTCTTACTACAATGAGCAGTTCTTC.

CDR3 sequence reads: CATSRDTPSRTGGTGELFF. Here the CDR3 DNA reads TGTGCCACCAGCAGAGATACCCCCTCCCGGACAGGGGGCACCGGGGAGCTGTTTTTT. The chain uses TRBV15 and TRBJ2-2, with 10 bases matching TRBD1. J was trimmed by 4 bases and V by 0 bases; bases with no gene match: 11. Germline values: CDR1 LNHNV, CDR2 YYDKDF (reference sequence). CDR3 length: 19 amino acids.

The chain recombines TRBV11-2 with TRBJ2-7; tentatively, D is TRBD1 or TRBD2 (6 bases each). The V gene's germline CDR1 is SGHAT and CDR2 FQNNGV. Trimming cost V 2 bases and J 3 bases, with 14 bases left between them. This CDR3 comprises 15 residues. CDR3 residues: CASSLLSGAYYEQYF. The CDR3 bases are TGTGCCAGCAGCTTATTGTCGGGGGCCTACTACGAGCAGTACTTC.

The count of this clone is one. The chain links TRBV2 to TRBJ2-1, with 7 positions matching TRBD2. CDR3 length: 14 residues. With 6 bases clipped from V and 0 bases from J, the junction kept 2 bases outside the gene matches. Germline V lookup: CDR1 SNHLY, CDR2 FYNNEI. CDR3 nucleotide sequence: TGTGCCAGCAGGAGGACTAGCTCCTACAATGAGCAGTTCTTC. Translated: CASRRTSSYNEQFF.

The chain employs TRBV30 and TRBJ2-3; a weak D match, TRBD2 (5 bases). Germline V gene sequence: CDR1 GTSNPN, CDR2 SVGIG (reference sequence). The CDR3 is 13 residues long. The ends were cut back, 3 bases at V and 4 bases at J, with 11 bases in the middle. CDR3 nucleotides: TGTGCCTGGAGGGGGAGTACGGCAGATACGCAGTATTTT. This gives the protein CAWRGSTADTQYF.

This rearrangement joins TRBV19 to TRBJ1-1; tentative D call: TRBD1 (6 bases). The V gene's germline CDR1 is LNHDA and CDR2 SQIVND (reference sequence). The CDR3 spans 16 residues. With 9 bases removed from V and 0 bases from J, the gap between germline ends came to 20 bases. The CDR3 loop is CARNEQGLRMNTEAFF. The CDR3 DNA is TGTGCCAGAAACGAACAGGGTTTACGTATGAACACTGAAGCTTTCTTT.

As DNA, the CDR3 is TGTGCCAGCTCACCACCGGGACATGTTACCTACGAGCAGTACTTC. Protein: CASSPPGHVTYEQYF. The chain couples TRBV18 to TRBJ2-7, with a weak D call TRBD1 (6 bases). CDR1 KGHSH and CDR2 LQKENI come from the germline V gene. The CDR3 totals 15 residues. V lost 0 bases and J 2 bases, leaving 11 bases between the germline ends.

The chain combines TRBV7-8 with TRBJ1-1; 8 bases are shared with TRBD1. This CDR3 is built from 16 residues. The V and J ends lost 6 bases and 0 bases, in that order; junction bases with no gene match: 9. CDR1 and CDR2 from the germline V gene are SGHVS and FQNEAQ. Written as DNA, the CDR3 is TGTGCCAGCAGGGAGATACAGGGGGGAATGAACACTGAAGCTTTCTTT. Translation gives CASREIQGGMNTEAFF.